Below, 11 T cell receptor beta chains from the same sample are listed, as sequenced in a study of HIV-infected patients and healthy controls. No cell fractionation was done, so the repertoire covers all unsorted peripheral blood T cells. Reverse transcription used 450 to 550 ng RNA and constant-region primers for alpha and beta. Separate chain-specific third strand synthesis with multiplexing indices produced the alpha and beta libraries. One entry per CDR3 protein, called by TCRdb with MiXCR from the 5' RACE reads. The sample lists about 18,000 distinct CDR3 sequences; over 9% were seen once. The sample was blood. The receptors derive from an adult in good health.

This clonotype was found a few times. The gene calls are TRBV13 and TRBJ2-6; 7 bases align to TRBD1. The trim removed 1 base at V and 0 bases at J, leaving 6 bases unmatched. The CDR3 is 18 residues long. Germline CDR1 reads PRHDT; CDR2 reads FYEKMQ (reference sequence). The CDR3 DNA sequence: TGTGCCAGCAGCTTAGACAGGGGATCAATCTCTGGGGCCAACGTCCTGACTTTC. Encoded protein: CASSLDRGSISGANVLTF.

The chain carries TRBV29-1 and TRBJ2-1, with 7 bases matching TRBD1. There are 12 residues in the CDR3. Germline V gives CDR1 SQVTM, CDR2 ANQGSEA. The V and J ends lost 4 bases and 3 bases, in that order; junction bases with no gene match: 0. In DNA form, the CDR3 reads TGCAGCGTTGCAGGGGGCTACAATGAGCAGTTCTTC. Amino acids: CSVAGGYNEQFF.

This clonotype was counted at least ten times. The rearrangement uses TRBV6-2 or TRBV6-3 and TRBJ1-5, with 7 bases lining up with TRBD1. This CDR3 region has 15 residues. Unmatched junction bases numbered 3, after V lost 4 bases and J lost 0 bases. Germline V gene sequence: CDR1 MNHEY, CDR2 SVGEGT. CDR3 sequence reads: CASSSRQGSNQPQHF. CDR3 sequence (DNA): TGTGCCAGCAGTTCCCGACAGGGTAGCAATCAGCCCCAGCATTTT.

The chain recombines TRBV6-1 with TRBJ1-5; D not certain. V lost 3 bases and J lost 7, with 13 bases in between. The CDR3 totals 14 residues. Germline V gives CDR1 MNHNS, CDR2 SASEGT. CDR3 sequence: CASSDRFEAQPQHF. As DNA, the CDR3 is TGTGCCAGCAGTGATCGGTTCGAGGCACAGCCCCAGCATTTT.

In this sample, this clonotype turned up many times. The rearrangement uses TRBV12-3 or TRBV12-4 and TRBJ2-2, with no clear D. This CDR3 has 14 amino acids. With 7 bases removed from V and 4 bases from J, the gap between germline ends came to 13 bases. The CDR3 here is CASTYFSGTGELFF. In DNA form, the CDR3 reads TGTGCCAGCACCTATTTCTCGGGCACCGGGGAGCTGTTTTTT.

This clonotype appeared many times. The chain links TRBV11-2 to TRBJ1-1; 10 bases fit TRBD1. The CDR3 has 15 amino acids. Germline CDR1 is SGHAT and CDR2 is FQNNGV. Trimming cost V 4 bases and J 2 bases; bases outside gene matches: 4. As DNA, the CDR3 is TGTGCCAGCAGCTCTCGGGACAGGGGTAACACTGAAGCTTTCTTT. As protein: CASSSRDRGNTEAFF.

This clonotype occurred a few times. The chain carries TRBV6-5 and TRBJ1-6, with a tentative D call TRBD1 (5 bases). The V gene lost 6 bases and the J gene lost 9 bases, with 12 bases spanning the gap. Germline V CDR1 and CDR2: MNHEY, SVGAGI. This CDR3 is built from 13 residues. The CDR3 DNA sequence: TGTGCCAGCAGCAGAATTAGGGGTTCACCCCTCCACTTT. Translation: CASSRIRGSPLHF.

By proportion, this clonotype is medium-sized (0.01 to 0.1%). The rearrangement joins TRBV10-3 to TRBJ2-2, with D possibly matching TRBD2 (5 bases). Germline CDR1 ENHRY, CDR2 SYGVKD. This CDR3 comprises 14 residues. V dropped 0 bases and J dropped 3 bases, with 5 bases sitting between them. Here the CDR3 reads CAISESSDTGELFF. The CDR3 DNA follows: TGTGCCATCAGTGAGTCTAGCGACACCGGGGAGCTGTTTTTT.

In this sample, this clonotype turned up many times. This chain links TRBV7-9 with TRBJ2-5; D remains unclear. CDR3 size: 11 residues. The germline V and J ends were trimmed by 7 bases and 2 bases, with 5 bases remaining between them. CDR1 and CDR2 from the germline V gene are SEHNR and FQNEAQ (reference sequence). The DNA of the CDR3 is TGTGCCAGCACCTTGCAAGAGACCCAGTACTTC. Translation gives CASTLQETQYF.

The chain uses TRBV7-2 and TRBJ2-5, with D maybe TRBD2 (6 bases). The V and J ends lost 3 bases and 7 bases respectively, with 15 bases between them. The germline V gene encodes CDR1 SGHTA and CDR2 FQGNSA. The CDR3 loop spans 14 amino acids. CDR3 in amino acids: CASSFGGEGPTQYF. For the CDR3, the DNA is TGTGCCAGCAGCTTCGGGGGAGAGGGGCCGACCCAGTACTTC. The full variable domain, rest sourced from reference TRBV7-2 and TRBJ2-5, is GAGVSQSPSNKVTEKGKDVELRCDPISGHTALYWYRQSLGQGLEFLIYFQGNSAPDKSGLPSDRFSAERTGGSVSTLTIQRTQQEDSAVYLCASSFGGEGPTQYFGPGTRLLVL.

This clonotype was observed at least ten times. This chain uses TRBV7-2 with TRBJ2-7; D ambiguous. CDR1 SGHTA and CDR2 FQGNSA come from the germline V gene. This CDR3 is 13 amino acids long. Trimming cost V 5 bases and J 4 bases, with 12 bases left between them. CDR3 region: CASSPDRFYEQYF. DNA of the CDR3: TGTGCCAGCAGCCCAGATAGGTTTTACGAGCAGTACTTC. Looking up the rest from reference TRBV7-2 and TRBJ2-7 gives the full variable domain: GAGVSQSPSNKVTEKGKDVELRCDPISGHTALYWYRQSLGQGLEFLIYFQGNSAPDKSGLPSDRFSAERTGGSVSTLTIQRTQQEDSAVYLCASSPDRFYEQYFGPGTRLTVT.